The rows below give T cell receptor beta chains drawn from one sample of a study of shared clonotypes between healthy human individuals. Sequenced by immunoSEQ multiplex PCR; TCRdb stores in-frame clones only, minus some. Among hundreds of thousands of clones listed, approximately 79% were seen once. Sequencing was carried out using memory CD4+ T cells sorted from blood. These receptors were obtained from a woman in her thirties in good health. Both conserved end residues are trimmed from each CDR3. The D gene is left open where the match is weak.

>TRBJ2-2|TRBD1|TRBV2|15
ASSEPRDSANTGELF
>TRBJ2-6|.|TRBV5-4|13
ASSLAVAGANVLT
>TRBJ2-1|.|TRBV7-9|14
ASSAQPRRSYNEQF
>TRBJ2-1|.|TRBV28|9
ASHTPREQF
>TRBJ2-2|.|TRBV11-3|10
ASGRETGELF
>TRBJ1-1|TRBD1|TRBV18|14
ASSTRISTGWTEAF
>TRBJ2-5|TRBD1|TRBV25-1|13
ASSEQGTGKETQY
>TRBJ2-7|.|TRBV7-2|12
ASSLGRGTYEQY
>TRBJ2-3|.|TRBV18|12
ASSPPAVADTQY
>TRBJ2-3|TRBD2|TRBV5-5|16
ASSLRETSGRSTDTQY
>TRBJ1-4|TRBD1|TRBV5-1|9
ASSLAGTGI
>TRBJ2-6|.|TRBV27|15
ASSPRRTNSGANVLT
>TRBJ2-1|TRBD1|TRBV11-2|13
ASSSGQVLYNEQF
>TRBJ2-1|.|TRBV19|13
ASSISRSSYNEQF
>TRBJ2-6|.|TRBV28|14
ASSPSANSGANVLT
>TRBJ2-2|.|TRBV7-3|13
ASSLIAASSGELF
>TRBJ2-3|.|TRBV27|12
ASSAVRRTDTQY
>TRBJ1-1|.|TRBV6-4|10
ASTRAHTEAF
>TRBJ2-5|.|TRBV29-1|11
SVDLEGVATQY
>TRBJ2-7|TRBD1|TRBV28|10
ASSLWQGALL
>TRBJ2-3|TRBD2|TRBV28|13
ASSLPGGPSDTQY
>TRBJ1-1|.|TRBV29-1|8
SVDAWGAF
>TRBJ2-7|TRBD2|TRBV30|16
AWRRGTSGRAGSYEQY
>TRBJ2-7|.|TRBV6-6|12
ASSYSGAENEQY
>TRBJ2-7|.|TRBV28|11
ASSSRGPYEQY
>TRBJ2-7|.|TRBV5-1|12
ASSSLAPPDEQY
>TRBJ2-3|TRBD2|TRBV27|14
ASRSSLAGVVDTQY
>TRBJ2-1|TRBD2|TRBV5-1|13
ASSNSGSFYNEQF
>TRBJ2-2|TRBD2|TRBV7-2|13
ASSLGVAGLGELF
>TRBJ2-7|.|TRBV10-3|13
AISPTAGPSYEQY
>TRBJ2-1|TRBD2|TRBV5-1|13
ASSWDRAGGGEQF
>TRBJ2-7|.|TRBV7-2|13
ASSLVASEIYEQY
>TRBJ1-1|TRBD1|TRBV6-5|12
ASSTGERDTEAF
>TRBJ2-7|TRBD2|TRBV7-8|15
ASSLLSGLAGDYEQY
>TRBJ2-7|TRBD2|TRBV5-6|12
ASSFGLAGDEQY
>TRBJ2-7|.|TRBV9|13
ASSIQGGNSYEQY
>TRBJ2-5|.|TRBV29-1|12
SVVRHRTKETQY
>TRBJ2-7|.|TRBV11-2|13
ASSSGTLDSYEQY